Sequencing of this T cell receptor (beta chain) was carried out in a study of blood T cells in healthy people across ages. The CDR3 consists of 17 residues. Germline V gene data show CDR1 as SGHTA and CDR2 as FQGNSA. A second PCR of about 7 to 11 cycles used a sample-barcoded 5' primer and a J-beta primer mix. Every sample gave at least 3 million paired-end reads containing CDR3. In TCRdb, the 5' RACE reads were re-called with MiXCR into one record per CDR3 protein. Of about 900,000 distinct CDR3 sequences in the sample, about 48% were seen once. Caucasian individuals from Russia who were healthy and aged 6 to 90 acted as donors. Researchers report isolating at least 6.5 million PBMCs per sample.

The chain recombines TRBV7-2 with TRBJ2-5, with TRBD1 matching 9 bases. The DNA end is a closer match to TRBJ2-7, so the J assignment may be wrong. The clonotype originates from a man under 40 in good health. The sequenced sample was blood. The CDR3 is CASSLAWDRVLGSEQYF. CDR3 in DNA: TGTGCCAGCAGCTTAGCGTGGGACAGGGTACTCGGGAGCGAGCAGTACTTC.